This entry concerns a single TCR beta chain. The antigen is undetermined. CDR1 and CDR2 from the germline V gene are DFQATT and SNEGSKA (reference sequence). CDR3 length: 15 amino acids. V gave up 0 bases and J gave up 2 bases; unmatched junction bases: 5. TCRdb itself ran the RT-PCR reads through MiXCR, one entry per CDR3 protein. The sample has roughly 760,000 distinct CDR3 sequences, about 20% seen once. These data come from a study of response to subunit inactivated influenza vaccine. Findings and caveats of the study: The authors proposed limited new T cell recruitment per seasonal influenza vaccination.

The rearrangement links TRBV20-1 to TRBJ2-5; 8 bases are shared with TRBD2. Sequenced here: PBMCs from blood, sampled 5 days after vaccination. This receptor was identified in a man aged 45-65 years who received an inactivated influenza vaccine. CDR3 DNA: TGCAGTGCTAGAGATGGACTAGCAGCTCAAGAGACCCAGTACTTC. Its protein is CSARDGLAAQETQYF.